The 2 T cell receptor beta chains below were found in one sample sequenced in a study of OX40 agonist ivuxolimab in advanced cancers. Measured with immunoSEQ multiplex PCR; TCRdb has only the in-frame clones, and not every one. Among some 70,000 clones listed, roughly 90% were seen once. Sequenced material: CD4+ or CD8+ T cells sorted from blood, taken in a trial of the OX40 agonist ivuxolimab. The receptors were gathered from an adult with an advanced solid tumor such as melanoma, head and neck, liver or kidney cancer.

This clone was detected once. The chain is built from TRBV14 and TRBJ1-2; the D gene is possibly TRBD1 (5 bases). V lost 0 bases and J 4 bases, leaving 12 bases between the germline ends. The CDR3 has 15 amino acids. Germline V gene sequence: CDR1 SGHDN, CDR2 FVKESK. The CDR3 sequence is CASSQDPDSRYGYTF. The CDR3 DNA follows: TGTGCCAGCAGCCAAGACCCCGACAGCCGCTATGGCTACACCTTC.

The rearrangement uses TRBV7-6 and TRBJ2-1, with 11 bases lining up with TRBD1. The CDR3 runs 16 residues. With 5 bases clipped from V and 6 bases from J, the junction kept 9 bases outside the gene matches. Per germline, CDR1 SGHVS and CDR2 FNYEAQ. CDR3 sequence: CASSPRAGTGGNEQFF. CDR3 in DNA: TGTGCCAGCAGCCCCCGAGCCGGGACAGGGGGCAATGAGCAGTTCTTC.